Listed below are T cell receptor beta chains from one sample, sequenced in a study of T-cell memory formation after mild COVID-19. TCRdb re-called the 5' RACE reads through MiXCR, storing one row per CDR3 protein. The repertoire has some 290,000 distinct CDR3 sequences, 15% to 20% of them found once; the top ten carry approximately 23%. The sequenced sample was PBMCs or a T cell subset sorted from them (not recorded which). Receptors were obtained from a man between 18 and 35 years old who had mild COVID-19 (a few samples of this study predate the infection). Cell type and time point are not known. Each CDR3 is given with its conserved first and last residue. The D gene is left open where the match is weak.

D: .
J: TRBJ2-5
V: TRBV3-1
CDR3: CASSQEGFGTQYF

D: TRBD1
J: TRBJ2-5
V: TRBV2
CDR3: CASSEGFRDRTQETQYF

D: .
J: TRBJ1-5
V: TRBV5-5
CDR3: CASSPNTGGRGPQHF

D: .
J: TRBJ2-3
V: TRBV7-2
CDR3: CASSLEDAAVFTDTQYF

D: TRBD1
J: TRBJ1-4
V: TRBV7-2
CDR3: CASSYRTGLNEKLFF

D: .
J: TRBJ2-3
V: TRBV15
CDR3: CATSRRRGADTQYF

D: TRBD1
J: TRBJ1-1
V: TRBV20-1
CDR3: CSARKGAGGTEAFF

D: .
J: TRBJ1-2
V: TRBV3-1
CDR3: CASSSGTSFSIYGYTF

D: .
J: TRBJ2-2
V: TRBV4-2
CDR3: CASSQDYVFDGELFF

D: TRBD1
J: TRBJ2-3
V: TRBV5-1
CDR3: CASTKTGDDVDTQYF

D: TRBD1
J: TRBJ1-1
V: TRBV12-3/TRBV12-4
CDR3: CASSRDRGLTEAFF

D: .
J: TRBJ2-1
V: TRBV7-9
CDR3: CASISLNYNEQFF

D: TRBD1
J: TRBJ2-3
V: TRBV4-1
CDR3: CASSLPGQQPDTQYF

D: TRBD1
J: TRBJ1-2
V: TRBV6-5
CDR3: CASSRDRGMGGYTF

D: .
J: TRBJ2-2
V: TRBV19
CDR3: CASIGGELFF

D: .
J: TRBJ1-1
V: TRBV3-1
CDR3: CASSPTTGPEAFF

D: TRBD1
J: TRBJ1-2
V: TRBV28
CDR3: CASSFLDRGYGYTF

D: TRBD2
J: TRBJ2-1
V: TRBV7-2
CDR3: CASSPAGTSGQFF

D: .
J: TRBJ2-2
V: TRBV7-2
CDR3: CASSSTWDYGELFF

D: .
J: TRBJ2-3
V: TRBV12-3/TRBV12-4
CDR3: CASSPETLLAFGADTQYF

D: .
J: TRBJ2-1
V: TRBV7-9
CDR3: CASSYGAEQFF

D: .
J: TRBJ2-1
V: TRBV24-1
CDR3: CATSDAAGGDNEQFF

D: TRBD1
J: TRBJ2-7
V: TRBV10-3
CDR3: CAISERDSRYEQYF

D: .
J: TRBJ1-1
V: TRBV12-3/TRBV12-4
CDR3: CASSTTLGTEAFF

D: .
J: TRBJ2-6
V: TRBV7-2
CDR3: CASSLAGSGANVLTF

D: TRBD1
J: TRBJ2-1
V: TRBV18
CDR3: CASSPRHSGTVLYNEQFF

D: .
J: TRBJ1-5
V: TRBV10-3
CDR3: CAIGTYNQPQHF

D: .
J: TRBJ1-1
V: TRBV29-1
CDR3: CSVEAVQGLNTEAFF

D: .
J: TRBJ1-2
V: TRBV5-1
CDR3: CASSPLEQGLRGYTF

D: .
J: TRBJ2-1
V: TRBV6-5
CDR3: CASSYSTQGSDNEQFF

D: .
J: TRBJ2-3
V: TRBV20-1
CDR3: CSAGGDTHFSTDTQYF

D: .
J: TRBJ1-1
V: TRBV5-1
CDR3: CASSARETEAFF

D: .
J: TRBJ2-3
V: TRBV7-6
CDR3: CASSAQVADTQYF

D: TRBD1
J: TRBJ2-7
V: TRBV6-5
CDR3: CASSLQGAGEQYF

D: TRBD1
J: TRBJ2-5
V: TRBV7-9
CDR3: CASSRQGWGQETQYF

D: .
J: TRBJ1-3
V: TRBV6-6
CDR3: CASNPTGGNTIYF

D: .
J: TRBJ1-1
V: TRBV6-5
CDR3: CASSYSHLRRGLSILNTEAFF

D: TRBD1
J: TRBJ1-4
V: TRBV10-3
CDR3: CAISMGGGDEKLFF

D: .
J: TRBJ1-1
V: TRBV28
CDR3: CASSLRGGANTEAFF

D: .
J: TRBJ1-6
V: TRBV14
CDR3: CASSQGREYSPLHF

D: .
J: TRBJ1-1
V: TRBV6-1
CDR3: CASSVSGGSEAFF

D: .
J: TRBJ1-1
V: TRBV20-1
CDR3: CSARVPGLLLNTEAFF

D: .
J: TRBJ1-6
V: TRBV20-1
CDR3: CSVREGGSPLHF

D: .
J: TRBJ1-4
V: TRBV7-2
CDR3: CASSGYPLTGEKLFF

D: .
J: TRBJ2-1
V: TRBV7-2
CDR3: CASSVGPYNEQFF

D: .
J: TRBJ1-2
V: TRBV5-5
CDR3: CASSQDGFNYGYTF

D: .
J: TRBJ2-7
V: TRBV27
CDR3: CASSKYPGQTYEQYF

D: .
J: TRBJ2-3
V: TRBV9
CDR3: CASSGSREMDTDTQYF

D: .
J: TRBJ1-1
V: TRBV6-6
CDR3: CASTLRRGREDAFF

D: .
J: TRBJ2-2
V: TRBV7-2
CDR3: CASSRLQGTGELFF

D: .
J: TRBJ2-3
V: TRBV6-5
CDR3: CASGAADTQYF

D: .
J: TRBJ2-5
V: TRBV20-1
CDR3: CSAREPINRLDQETQYF

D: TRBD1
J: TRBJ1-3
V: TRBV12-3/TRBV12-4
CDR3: CASSLTGASNTIYF